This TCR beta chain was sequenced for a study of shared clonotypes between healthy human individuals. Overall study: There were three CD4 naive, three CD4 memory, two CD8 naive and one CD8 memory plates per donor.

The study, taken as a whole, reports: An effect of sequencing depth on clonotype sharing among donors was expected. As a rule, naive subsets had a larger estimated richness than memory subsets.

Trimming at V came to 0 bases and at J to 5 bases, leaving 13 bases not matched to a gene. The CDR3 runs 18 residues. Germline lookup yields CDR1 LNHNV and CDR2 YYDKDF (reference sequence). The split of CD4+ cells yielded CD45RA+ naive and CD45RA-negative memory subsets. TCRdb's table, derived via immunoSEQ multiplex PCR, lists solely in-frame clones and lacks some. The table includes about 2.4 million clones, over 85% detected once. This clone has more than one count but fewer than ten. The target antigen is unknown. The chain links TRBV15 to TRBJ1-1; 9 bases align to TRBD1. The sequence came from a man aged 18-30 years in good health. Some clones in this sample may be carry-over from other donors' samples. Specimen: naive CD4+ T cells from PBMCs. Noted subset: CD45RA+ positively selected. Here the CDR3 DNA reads TGTGCCACCAGCAGAGATGGGCGGGACAGGGTACGAAGTACTGAAGCTTTCTTT. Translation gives CATSRDGRDRVRSTEAFF.